These 6 T cell receptor beta chains came from one sample sequenced in a study of naive and memory T cell subsets (TCRdb year 2017). Preparation of the library involved UMI-ligation and nested PCR. The reads were generated on an Illumina MiSeq. To cover both TRBC1 and TRBC2, the beta constant-region primer consisted of an equimolar mix of two oligonucleotides. TCRdb reanalyzed the raw reads on its own, using fastp at Q25 for trimming and MiXCR for clone calling, and kept in-frame beta chains. Rows matching on CDR3 protein sequence are summarized as one entry with the most common DNA and genes. Across this sample there are about 90,000 distinct CDR3 sequences, with about 7% seen only once. Clones ranked in the top ten supply 1.5% to 2% of the sample. Input material: central memory CD4+ T cells from blood. Taken with the paper, the label for cell subset or site translates to: central memory, CD45RA- CD27+. These receptors were taken from a human donor in good health.

The chain combines TRBV29-1 with TRBJ2-3; D is undetermined. Germline V lookup: CDR1 SQVTM, CDR2 ANQGSEA. CDR3 size: 13 residues. Trimming cost V 5 bases and J 1 base, with 10 bases left between them. In nucleotides, the CDR3 is TGCAGCGTTCCGCCTCAGGGCACAGATACGCAGTATTTT. Translated: CSVPPQGTDTQYF.

This clonotype appeared a few times. This chain links TRBV18 with TRBJ2-7; 8 bases match TRBD2. The CDR3 length is 16 residues. The V and J ends lost 2 bases and 2 bases, in that order; junction bases with no gene match: 8. The germline V gene has CDR1 KGHSH and CDR2 LQKENI. CDR3 DNA sequence: TGTGCCAGCTCACCAAGCTCGGGAGGGCCCCCCTACGAGCAGTACTTC. It translates to CASSPSSGGPPYEQYF.

This clonotype appeared many times. V is TRBV4-3 and J is TRBJ1-2; no clear D. The CDR3 extends over 13 amino acids. The germline gives CDR1 LGHNA, CDR2 YSLEER. Trimming took off 0 bases at V and 8 bases at J, with 10 bases between the two ends. In DNA form, the CDR3 reads TGCGCCAGCAGCCAAGACTTGAAGACAGGCTACACCTTC. It yields the protein CASSQDLKTGYTF.

For this clonotype: A much larger clone lies one base from this, so it may be a read error. This rearrangement joins TRBV10-3 to TRBJ1-6; D may be TRBD1 (5 bases). This CDR3 spans 17 amino acids. CDR1 ENHRY and CDR2 SYGVKD come from the germline V gene. The CDR3 DNA is TGTGCCATCAGTGAAAGAGACAGCCTACTCTATAATTCACACCTCCACTTT. The encoded protein is CAISERDSLLYNSHLHF.

This clonotype has ten or more counts. The V gene is TRBV2, the J gene TRBJ2-3, with 10 nucleotides matching TRBD1. In germline, CDR1 is SNHLY, CDR2 FYNNEI. Losses at the gene ends were 5 bases for V and 5 bases for J; bases not matched to a gene: 10. The CDR3 contains 16 residues. CDR3 loop: CASSRRQGAQQDTQYF. As DNA, the CDR3 is TGTGCCAGCAGTCGTAGACAGGGGGCGCAACAAGATACGCAGTATTTT.

The gene calls are TRBV20-1 and TRBJ2-4; tentatively, D is TRBD1 or TRBD2 (6 bases each). The CDR3 extends over 13 amino acids. The germline V gene encodes CDR1 DFQATT and CDR2 SNEGSKA (reference sequence). Trimming took off 3 bases at V and 8 bases at J, with 14 bases between the two ends. This CDR3 is CSASGRGGDIQYF. The CDR3 DNA follows: TGCAGTGCTAGCGGGAGAGGGGGTGACATTCAGTACTTC.